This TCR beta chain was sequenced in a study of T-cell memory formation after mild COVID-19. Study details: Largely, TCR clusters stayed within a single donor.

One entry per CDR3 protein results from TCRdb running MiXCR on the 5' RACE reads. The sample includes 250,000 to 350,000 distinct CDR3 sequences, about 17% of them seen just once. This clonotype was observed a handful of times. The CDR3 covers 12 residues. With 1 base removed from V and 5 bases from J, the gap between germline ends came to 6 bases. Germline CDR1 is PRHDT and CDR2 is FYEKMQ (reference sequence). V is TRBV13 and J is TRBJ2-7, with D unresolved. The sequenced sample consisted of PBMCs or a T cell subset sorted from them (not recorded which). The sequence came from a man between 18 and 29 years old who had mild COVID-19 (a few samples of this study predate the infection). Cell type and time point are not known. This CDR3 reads CASSLVGNEQYF. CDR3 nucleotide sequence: TGTGCCAGCAGCTTAGTTGGGAACGAGCAGTACTTC.